This TCR beta chain was found in a study of T-cell reconstitution after alpha-beta-depleted transplantation in children. Study conclusions and caveats: Hyperexpanded clones declined; after one year, newly produced T cells mostly supplied diversity. Alpha-beta T cells about two months after transplant reportedly derived from several hundred expanded graft clones.

This clonotype was seen repeatedly, ten times or more. The antigen remains undetermined. For TCRbeta, the library was prepared with unique molecular identifiers. TCRdb used MiXCR to reprocess the PCR reads, holding one entry per CDR3 protein. This sample has about 32,000 distinct CDR3 sequences, with around 7% found just once. The CDR3 totals 15 residues. Deletions cut 0 bases from V and 10 bases from J, with 17 bases between. Germline CDR1 reads SGHRS; CDR2 reads YFSETQ. The source material was peripheral blood, sampled 60 days after TCRalphabeta/CD19-depleted stem cell transplant. The TCR originated in a child in the first two years of life who had a stem cell transplant for acute myeloid leukemia, so the T cells may come from the graft donor. V gene TRBV5-1 combines with J gene TRBJ2-1; tentatively, D is TRBD1 or TRBD2 (5 bases each). This CDR3 reads CASSLEGRFWGEQFF. CDR3 DNA: TGCGCCAGCAGCTTGGAAGGGCGGTTCTGGGGGGAGCAGTTCTTC.